This T cell receptor beta chain was captured by sequencing in a study of CD8+CD57+ T cells in acquired aplastic anemia. The wider study: Mean read depth for CD4+ cells from healthy donors was roughly 10 million.

Germline CDR1 and CDR2: LGHNA and YSLEER. The CDR3 is 13 residues long. V lost 0 bases and J lost 4, with 6 bases in between. There are many counts of this clonotype. Template material for TCR beta VDJ and CDR3 profiling consisted of genomic DNA. TCRdb ran MiXCR on the reads and lists one entry per CDR3 protein. The table includes 400,000 to 450,000 distinct CDR3 sequences, approximately 70% detected once. V usage is TRBV4-3 and J usage is TRBJ1-2; possibly TRBD1 for D (5 bases). The sample consisted of sorted CD4+, CD8+, or CD8+CD57+ T cells (not recorded which) from PBMCs. This clonotype was obtained from a human donor in good health, serving as a control. CDR3 sequence: CASSQDRAYGYTF. The CDR3 nucleotides are TGCGCCAGCAGCCAAGACAGGGCCTATGGCTACACCTTC.